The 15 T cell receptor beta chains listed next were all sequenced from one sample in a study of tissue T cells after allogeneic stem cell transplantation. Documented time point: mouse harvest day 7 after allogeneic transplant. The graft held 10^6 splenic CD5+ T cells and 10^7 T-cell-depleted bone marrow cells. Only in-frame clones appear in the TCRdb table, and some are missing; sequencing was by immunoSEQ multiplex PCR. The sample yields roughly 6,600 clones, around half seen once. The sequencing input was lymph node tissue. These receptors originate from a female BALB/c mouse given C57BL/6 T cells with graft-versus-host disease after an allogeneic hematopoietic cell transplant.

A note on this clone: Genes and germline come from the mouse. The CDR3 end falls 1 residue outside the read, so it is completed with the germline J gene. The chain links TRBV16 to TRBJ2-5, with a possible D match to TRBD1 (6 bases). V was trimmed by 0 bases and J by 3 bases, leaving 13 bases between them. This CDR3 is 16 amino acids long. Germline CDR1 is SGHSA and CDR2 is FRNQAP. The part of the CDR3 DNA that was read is TGTGCAAGCAGCTTAGATCCCAGGGACAAGCAAGACACCCAGTAC. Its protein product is CASSLDPRDKQDTQY. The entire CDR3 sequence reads CASSLDPRDKQDTQYF.

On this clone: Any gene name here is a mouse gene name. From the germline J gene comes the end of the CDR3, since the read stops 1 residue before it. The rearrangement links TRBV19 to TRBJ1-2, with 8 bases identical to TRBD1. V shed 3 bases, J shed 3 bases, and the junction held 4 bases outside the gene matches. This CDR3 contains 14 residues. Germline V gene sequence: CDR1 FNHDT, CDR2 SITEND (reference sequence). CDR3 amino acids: CASSKTGEDSDYTF. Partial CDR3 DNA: TGTGCCAGCAGTAAGACAGGGGAGGACTCCGACTACACC.

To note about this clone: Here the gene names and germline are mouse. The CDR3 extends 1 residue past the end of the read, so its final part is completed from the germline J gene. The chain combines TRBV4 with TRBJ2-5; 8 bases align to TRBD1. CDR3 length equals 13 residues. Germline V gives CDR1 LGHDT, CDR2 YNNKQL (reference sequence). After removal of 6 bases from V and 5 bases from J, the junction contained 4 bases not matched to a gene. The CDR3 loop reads CASSLDRGDTQYF. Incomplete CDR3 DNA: TGTGCCAGCAGTCTCGACAGGGGAGACACCCAGTAC.

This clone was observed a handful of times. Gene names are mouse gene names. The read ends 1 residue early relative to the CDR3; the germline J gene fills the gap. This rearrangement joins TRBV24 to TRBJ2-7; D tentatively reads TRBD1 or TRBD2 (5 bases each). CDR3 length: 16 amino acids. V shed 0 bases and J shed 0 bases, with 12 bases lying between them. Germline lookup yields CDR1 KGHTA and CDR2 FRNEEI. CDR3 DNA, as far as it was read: TGTGCCAGCAGTCTGTACAGAGGGGCCGTCTCCTATGAACAGTAC. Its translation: CASSLYRGAVSYEQY. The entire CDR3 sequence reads CASSLYRGAVSYEQYF.

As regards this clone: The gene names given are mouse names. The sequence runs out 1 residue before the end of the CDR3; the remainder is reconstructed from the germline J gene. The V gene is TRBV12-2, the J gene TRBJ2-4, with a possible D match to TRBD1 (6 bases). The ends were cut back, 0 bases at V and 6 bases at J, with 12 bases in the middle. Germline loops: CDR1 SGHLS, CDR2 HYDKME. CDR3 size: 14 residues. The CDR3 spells CASSLDSGENTLYF. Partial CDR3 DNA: TGTGCCAGCTCTCTCGATTCAGGGGAGAACACCTTGTAC.

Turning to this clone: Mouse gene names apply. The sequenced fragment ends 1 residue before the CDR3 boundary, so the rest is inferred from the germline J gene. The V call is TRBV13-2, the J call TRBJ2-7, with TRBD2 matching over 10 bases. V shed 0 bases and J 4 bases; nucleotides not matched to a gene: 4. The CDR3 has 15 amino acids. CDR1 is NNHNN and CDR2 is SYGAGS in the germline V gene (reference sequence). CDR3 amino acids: CASGDELGGLYEQYF. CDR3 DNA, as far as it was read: TGTGCCAGCGGTGATGAACTGGGGGGGTTATATGAACAGTAC.

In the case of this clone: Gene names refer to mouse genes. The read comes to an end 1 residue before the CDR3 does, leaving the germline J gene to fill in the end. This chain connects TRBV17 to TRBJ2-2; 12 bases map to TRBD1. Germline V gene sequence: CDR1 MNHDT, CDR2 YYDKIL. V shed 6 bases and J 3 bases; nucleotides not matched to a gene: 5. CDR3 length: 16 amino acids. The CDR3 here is CASRAGQGADTGQLYF. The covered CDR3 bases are TGTGCTAGCAGGGCGGGACAGGGGGCTGACACCGGGCAGCTCTAC.

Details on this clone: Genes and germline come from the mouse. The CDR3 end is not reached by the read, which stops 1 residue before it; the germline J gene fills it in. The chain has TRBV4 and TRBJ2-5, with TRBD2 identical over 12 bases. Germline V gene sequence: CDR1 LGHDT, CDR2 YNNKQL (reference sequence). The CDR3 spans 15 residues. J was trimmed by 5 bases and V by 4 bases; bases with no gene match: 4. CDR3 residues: CASSFGTGGIDTQYF. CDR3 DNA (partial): TGTGCCAGCAGCTTCGGGACTGGGGGGATAGACACCCAGTAC.

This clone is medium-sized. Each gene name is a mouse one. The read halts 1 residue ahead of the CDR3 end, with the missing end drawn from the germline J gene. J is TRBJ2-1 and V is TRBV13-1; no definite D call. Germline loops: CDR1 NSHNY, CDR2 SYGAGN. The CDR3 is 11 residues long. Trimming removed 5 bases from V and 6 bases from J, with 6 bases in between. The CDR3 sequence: CASRNGAEQFF. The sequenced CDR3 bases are TGTGCCAGCAGGAATGGTGCTGAGCAGTTC.

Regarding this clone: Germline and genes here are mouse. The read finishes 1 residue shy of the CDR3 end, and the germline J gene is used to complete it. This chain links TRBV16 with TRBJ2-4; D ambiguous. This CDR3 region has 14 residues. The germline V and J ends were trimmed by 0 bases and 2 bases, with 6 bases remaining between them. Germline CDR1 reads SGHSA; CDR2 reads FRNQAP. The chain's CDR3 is CASSLEADQNTLYF. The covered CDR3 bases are TGTGCAAGCAGCTTAGAAGCGGATCAAAACACCTTGTAC. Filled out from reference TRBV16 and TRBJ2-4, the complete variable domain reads NAGVIQTPRHKVTGKGQEATLWCEPISGHSAVFWYRQTIVQGLEFLTYFRNQAPIDDSGMPKERFSAQMPNQSHSTLKIQSTQPQDSAVYLCASSLEADQNTLYFGAGTRLSVL.

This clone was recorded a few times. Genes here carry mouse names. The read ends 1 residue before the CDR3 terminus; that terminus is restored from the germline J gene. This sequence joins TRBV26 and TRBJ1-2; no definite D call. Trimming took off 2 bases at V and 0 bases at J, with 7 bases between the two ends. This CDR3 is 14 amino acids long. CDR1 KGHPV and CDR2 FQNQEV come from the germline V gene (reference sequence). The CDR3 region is CASSLPNANSDYTF. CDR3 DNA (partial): TGTGCCAGCAGTCTGCCCAATGCAAACTCCGACTACACC.

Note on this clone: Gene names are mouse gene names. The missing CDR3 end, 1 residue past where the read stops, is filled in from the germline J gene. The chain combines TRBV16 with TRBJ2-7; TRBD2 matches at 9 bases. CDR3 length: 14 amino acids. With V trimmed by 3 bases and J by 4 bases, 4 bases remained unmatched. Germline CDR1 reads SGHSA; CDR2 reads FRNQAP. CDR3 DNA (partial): TGTGCAAGCAGCTTTAGTGGGACTGGGTATGAACAGTAC. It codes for CASSFSGTGYEQY. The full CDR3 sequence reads CASSFSGTGYEQYF.

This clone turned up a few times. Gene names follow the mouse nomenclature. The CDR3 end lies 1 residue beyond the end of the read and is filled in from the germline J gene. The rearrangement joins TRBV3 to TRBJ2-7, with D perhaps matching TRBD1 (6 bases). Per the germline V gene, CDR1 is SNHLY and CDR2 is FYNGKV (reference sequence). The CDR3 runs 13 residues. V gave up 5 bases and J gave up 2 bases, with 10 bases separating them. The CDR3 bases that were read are TGTGCCAGCAGCACAGGGAGGGCCTATGAACAGTAC. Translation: CASSTGRAYEQY. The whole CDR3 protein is CASSTGRAYEQYF.

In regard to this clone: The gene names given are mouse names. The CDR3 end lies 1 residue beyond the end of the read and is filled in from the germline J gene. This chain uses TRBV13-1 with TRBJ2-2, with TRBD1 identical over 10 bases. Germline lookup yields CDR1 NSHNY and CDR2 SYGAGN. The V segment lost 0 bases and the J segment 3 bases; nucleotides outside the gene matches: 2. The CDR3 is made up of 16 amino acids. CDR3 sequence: CASSDVTGGYTGQLYF. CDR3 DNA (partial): TGTGCCAGCAGTGATGTGACAGGGGGCTACACCGGGCAGCTCTAC.

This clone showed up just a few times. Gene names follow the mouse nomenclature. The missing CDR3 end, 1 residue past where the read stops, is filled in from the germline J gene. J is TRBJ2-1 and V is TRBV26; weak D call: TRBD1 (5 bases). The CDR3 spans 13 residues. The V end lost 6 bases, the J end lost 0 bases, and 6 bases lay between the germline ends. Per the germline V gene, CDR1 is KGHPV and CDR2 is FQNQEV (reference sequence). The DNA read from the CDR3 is TGTGCCAGCAGGGACAATAACTATGCTGAGCAGTTC. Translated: CASRDNNYAEQF. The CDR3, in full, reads CASRDNNYAEQFF.